Each of the 27 T cell receptor beta chains below was sequenced from the same sample in a study of siplizumab effects on memory and regulatory T cells. Some clones are missing from TCRdb's copy, which holds only in-frame ones; the method was immunoSEQ multiplex PCR. The sample gives 94,000 or so clones, approximately 93% of which show up once; 6% to 7% is in the top ten. Sequencing was done on a sample of CD8+ T cells sorted from blood. The receptor set was obtained from a human donor in good health.

This chain links TRBV25-1 with TRBJ2-3; 9 bases match TRBD2. Trimming removed 6 bases from V and 2 bases from J; junction bases left unmatched: 3. Germline assignment: CDR1 MGHDK and CDR2 SYGVNS. CDR3 length: 14 amino acids. CDR3 residues: CASSLAGLTDTQYF. The CDR3 DNA sequence: TGTGCCAGCAGCCTAGCGGGGCTCACAGATACGCAGTATTTT.

The chain combines TRBV5-5 with TRBJ2-5, with D uncertain. The germline V gene has CDR1 SGHKS and CDR2 YYEKEE (reference sequence). V lost 0 bases and J lost 2, with 8 bases in between. The CDR3 runs to 14 residues. The CDR3 here is CASSLGRLQETQYF. The DNA for the CDR3 is TGTGCCAGCAGCTTGGGACGGCTGCAAGAGACCCAGTACTTC.

V is TRBV5-6 and J is TRBJ2-2; the D is unclear. Germline assignment: CDR1 SGHDT and CDR2 YYEEEE. Trimming took 4 bases from V and 4 from J, leaving 8 bases between them. This CDR3 is built from 13 residues. The CDR3: CASSLDLTGELFF. The CDR3 DNA sequence: TGTGCCAGCAGCCTCGACCTCACCGGGGAGCTGTTTTTT.

V is TRBV27 and J is TRBJ2-1, with 8 positions matching TRBD1. CDR3 length: 16 residues. J gave up 8 bases and V 1 base, and 10 bases lay outside the gene matches. From germline, CDR1 is MNHEY and CDR2 SMNVEV (reference sequence). Here the CDR3 DNA reads TGTGCCAGCAGTTTATTGTGGGACAGGAGACTCGATGAGCAGTTCTTC. This encodes CASSLLWDRRLDEQFF.

V is TRBV5-1 and J is TRBJ1-2; unclear D gene. The CDR3 has 13 residues. The germline V gene has CDR1 SGHRS and CDR2 YFSETQ. Trimming removed 0 bases at V and 2 bases at J, with 5 bases between. The CDR3 DNA follows: TGCGCCAGCAGCTTGGTTGGAAACTATGGCTACACCTTC. This sequence encodes CASSLVGNYGYTF. Combining the CDR3 with reference TRBV5-1 and TRBJ1-2 gives the whole variable domain KAGVTQTPRYLIKTRGQQVTLSCSPISGHRSVSWYQQTPGQGLQFLFEYFSETQRNKGNFPGRFSGRQFSNSRSEMNVSTLELGDSALYLCASSLVGNYGYTFGSGTRLTVV.

This clone showed up just once. V gene TRBV29-1 combines with J gene TRBJ1-2, with a tentative D call TRBD1 (5 bases). Trimming shortened V by 4 bases and J by 9 bases, and 15 bases separated the two germline ends. Germline-derived CDR1 and CDR2 are SQVTM and ANQGSEA. CDR3 length: 12 residues. CDR3 DNA: TGCAGCGTTGTTTTACAGGAGGGTCGCTACACCTTC. Translating gives CSVVLQEGRYTF. Drawing the rest from reference TRBV29-1 and TRBJ1-2, the complete variable domain is SAVISQKPSRDICQRGTSLTIQCQVDSQVTMMFWYRQQPGQSLTLIATANQGSEATYESGFVIDKFPISRPNLTFSTLTVSNMSPEDSSIYLCSVVLQEGRYTFGSGTRLTVV.

This sequence joins TRBV29-1 and TRBJ1-4; perhaps TRBD1 as D (5 bases). The CDR3 sequence is 17 residues long. The V end was cut by 7 bases, the J end by 2 bases, with 23 bases between. The germline gives CDR1 SQVTM, CDR2 ANQGSEA. The chain's CDR3 is CSASGQGGFSTNEKLFF. CDR3 DNA sequence: TGCAGCGCCTCGGGTCAGGGAGGTTTTTCTACTAATGAAAAACTGTTTTTT.

V usage is TRBV20-1 and J usage is TRBJ2-4; no firm D call. The length of the CDR3 is 9 residues. V was pared by 4 bases and J by 8 bases, with 3 bases between. Germline loops: CDR1 DFQATT, CDR2 SNEGSKA (reference sequence). The CDR3, as DNA: TGCAGTGCTACGGACATTCAGTACTTC. Encoded protein: CSATDIQYF.

The rearrangement uses TRBV4-1 and TRBJ1-5, with D uncertain. V dropped 1 base and J dropped 7 bases, with 8 bases sitting between them. The CDR3 extends over 13 amino acids. Germline values: CDR1 MGHRA, CDR2 YSYEKL. CDR3 nucleotide sequence: TGCGCCAGCAGCCAAGGTATGGGCCAGCCCCAGCATTTT. It is translated as CASSQGMGQPQHF.

The chain has TRBV15 and TRBJ1-1; D is unresolved. Trimming removed 0 bases from V and 0 bases from J, with 5 bases in between. The CDR3 consists of 14 residues. CDR1 and CDR2 (germline): LNHNV, YYDKDF (reference sequence). CDR3 nucleotide sequence: TGTGCCACCAGCAGAGACCTAATGAACACTGAAGCTTTCTTT. Amino acids: CATSRDLMNTEAFF.

This clone was observed once. A junction end diverges from the germline sequence, so it may reflect a read error. The chain employs TRBV7-7 and TRBJ2-5; 11 bases are shared with TRBD1. The CDR3 contains 16 residues. Germline assignment: CDR1 SSHAT and CDR2 FNYEAQ (reference sequence). Here the CDR3 DNA reads TGTGCTAGCAGCTTTACGGACAGGGGGCAGTTCGGGACCCAGTACTTC. It yields the protein CASSFTDRGQFGTQYF.

This chain connects TRBV2 to TRBJ2-3, with 10 bases fitting TRBD2. In germline, CDR1 is SNHLY, CDR2 FYNNEI. CDR3 size: 16 residues. Trimming cost V 3 bases and J 0 bases; bases outside gene matches: 3. DNA for the CDR3: TGTGCCAGCAGTGACTCGACTAGCGGGAGCACAGATACGCAGTATTTT. As protein: CASSDSTSGSTDTQYF.

V and J are TRBV30 and TRBJ2-3; possibly TRBD2 for D (6 bases). Germline V lookup: CDR1 GTSNPN, CDR2 SVGIG (reference sequence). With 3 bases removed from V and 4 bases from J, the gap between germline ends came to 14 bases. This CDR3 region has 14 residues. The CDR3 bases are TGTGCCTGGAGAGGGCTAGCGTGGCCAGATACGCAGTATTTT. It yields the protein CAWRGLAWPDTQYF.

V and J are TRBV21-1 and TRBJ2-7. TRBV21-1 is termed a pseudogene. The CDR3 length is 13 residues. CDR3 sequence: CASSNGDLYEQYF. CDR3 nucleotide sequence: TGTGCCAGCAGCAACGGGGACCTATACGAGCAGTACTTC.

The rearrangement links TRBV4-1 to TRBJ1-1, with D hard to call. Trimming took 1 base from V and 5 from J, leaving 8 bases between them. The germline V gene has CDR1 MGHRA and CDR2 YSYEKL. There are 13 residues in the CDR3. CDR3 in amino acids: CASSQVGLTEAFF. The DNA for the CDR3 is TGCGCCAGCAGCCAAGTGGGGTTGACTGAAGCTTTCTTT.

The chain is built from TRBV2 and TRBJ2-7, with 9 bases fitting TRBD1. Germline V gene data show CDR1 as SNHLY and CDR2 as FYNNEI. Trimming at V came to 1 base and at J to 2 bases, leaving 6 bases not matched to a gene. The CDR3 is 16 residues long. CDR3 nucleotide sequence: TGTGCCAGCAGTGAAGACAGGGGGCTCTTAACCTACGAGCAGTACTTC. Its translation is CASSEDRGLLTYEQYF.

This clone appeared once. The chain has TRBV19 and TRBJ1-2; weak D call: TRBD1 (5 bases). The CDR3 contains 15 residues. Trimming pared 7 bases from V and 3 bases from J, leaving 18 bases between. In germline, CDR1 is LNHDA, CDR2 SQIVND (reference sequence). CDR3 nucleotide sequence: TGTGCCAGTACACTAGGCTGGGGCCTCGACTATGGCTACACCTTC. It specifies CASTLGWGLDYGYTF.

The chain employs TRBV25-1 and TRBJ1-5; TRBD1 aligns across 9 bases. CDR3 size: 15 residues. The germline gives CDR1 MGHDK, CDR2 SYGVNS. J gave up 5 bases and V 6 bases, and 8 bases lay outside the gene matches. The CDR3 loop reads CASSPTGTGYQPQHF. In DNA, the CDR3 is TGTGCCAGCAGCCCCACCGGGACAGGGTATCAGCCCCAGCATTTT.

This clone was picked up one time. The V gene is TRBV6-1, the J gene TRBJ1-1; D may be TRBD1 (5 bases). V was trimmed by 9 bases and J by 0 bases, leaving 11 bases between them. The CDR3 runs 13 residues. The germline CDR1 and CDR2 sequences are MNHNS and SASEGT. DNA for the CDR3: TGTGCCAGTTTAACAGGTATGAACACTGAAGCTTTCTTT. Translating it yields CASLTGMNTEAFF.

The rearrangement joins TRBV4-1 to TRBJ2-3; 9 bases match TRBD2. V shed 4 bases and J 3 bases; nucleotides not matched to a gene: 8. Looked up from germline, CDR1 is MGHRA and CDR2 is YSYEKL. The CDR3 is made up of 16 amino acids. In nucleotides, the CDR3 is TGCGCCAGCAGCCTTTTTAGCGGGAGTAGGACAGATACGCAGTATTTT. Translation gives CASSLFSGSRTDTQYF.

This chain joins TRBV4-3 and TRBJ2-7, with 9 nucleotides matching TRBD2. Germline trimming cut 0 bases from V and 6 bases from J; bases unmatched to any gene: 9. Germline CDR1 LGHNA, CDR2 YSLEER. The CDR3 runs 16 residues. The CDR3 sequence is CASSQDSVAGVTEQYF. The CDR3 DNA follows: TGCGCCAGCAGCCAAGATTCCGTAGCGGGAGTCACCGAGCAGTACTTC.

The V gene is TRBV7-9, the J gene TRBJ2-1, with 13 nucleotides matching TRBD2. Germline-derived CDR1 and CDR2 are SEHNR and FQNEAQ (reference sequence). The CDR3 is made up of 15 amino acids. Trimming at V came to 5 bases and at J to 4 bases, leaving 2 bases not matched to a gene. The CDR3 DNA reads as TGTGCCAGCAGCCAACTAGCGGGAGGGTACAATGAGCAGTTCTTC. It is translated as CASSQLAGGYNEQFF.

The genes are TRBV29-1 and TRBJ2-7; TRBD2 matches at 7 bases. The V gene's germline CDR1 is SQVTM and CDR2 ANQGSEA. Trimming removed 4 bases from V and 2 bases from J; junction bases left unmatched: 5. CDR3 size: 13 residues. This CDR3 is CSVVGLAAYEQYF. In nucleotides, the CDR3 is TGCAGCGTTGTCGGTCTAGCGGCCTACGAGCAGTACTTC.

V gene TRBV10-3 combines with J gene TRBJ2-2, with D possibly being TRBD1 (5 bases). CDR3 length: 14 residues. Germline V CDR1 and CDR2: ENHRY, SYGVKD. The V end lost 4 bases, the J end lost 1 base, and 7 bases lay between the germline ends. CDR3 sequence (DNA): TGTGCCATCAGTGGACAGCTGAACACCGGGGAGCTGTTTTTT. It is translated as CAISGQLNTGELFF.

V is TRBV19 and J is TRBJ2-7; 8 nucleotides match TRBD2. The CDR3 loop spans 15 amino acids. V shed 2 bases and J 1 base; nucleotides not matched to a gene: 4. CDR1 is LNHDA and CDR2 is SQIVND in the germline V gene (reference sequence). In DNA, the CDR3 is TGTGCCAGTAGTATAAGTAGCGGGGTTTCCTACGAGCAGTACTTC. Amino acid sequence: CASSISSGVSYEQYF. Full variable domain (outside the CDR3, taken from reference TRBV19 and TRBJ2-7): DGGITQSPKYLFRKEGQNVTLSCEQNLNHDAMYWYRQDPGQGLRLIYYSQIVNDFQKGDIAEGYSVSREKKESFPLTVTSAQKNPTAFYLCASSISSGVSYEQYFGPGTRLTVT.

The V call is TRBV11-1, the J call TRBJ2-1; 7 nucleotides line up with TRBD1. With V trimmed by 3 bases and J by 0 bases, 2 bases remained unmatched. Per germline, CDR1 SGHAT and CDR2 FQDESV (reference sequence). The length of the CDR3 is 15 residues. CDR3 nucleotides: TGTGCCAGCAGCTTTAACAGGGGCTCCTACAATGAGCAGTTCTTC. Protein sequence: CASSFNRGSYNEQFF.

This clone was observed a single time. As DNA, the CDR3 is TGTGCCAGCAGTGGACAGGGTAACACTGAAGCTTTCTTT. Amino acid sequence: CASSGQGNTEAFF. The chain couples TRBV6-5 to TRBJ1-1; TRBD1 aligns across 8 bases. From germline, CDR1 is MNHEY and CDR2 SVGAGI. CDR3 length: 13 residues. The ends lost 5 bases at V and 2 bases at J; junction bases unmatched: 1.